The 25 T cell receptor beta chains in this list originate from one sample, sequenced in a study of early T cells in non-severe SARS-CoV-2 infection. Via MiXCR, TCRdb re-called the 5' RACE reads, giving one row per CDR3 protein. The table includes 25,000 to 30,000 distinct CDR3 sequences, around 6% detected once. Source: whole blood, taken at baseline. The receptor source for this set is an adult who was a healthcare worker with PCR-confirmed SARS-CoV-2 infection or an uninfected control (not recorded which).

This clonotype was recorded many times. The chain carries TRBV9 and TRBJ1-4; 9 nucleotides align to TRBD1. From germline, CDR1 is SGDLS and CDR2 YYNGEE. V was pared by 2 bases and J by 3 bases, with 2 bases of the junction left unmatched. The CDR3 has 15 amino acids. The CDR3 nucleotides read TGTGCCAGCAGCGTTACAGGGGGCTCTAATGAAAAACTGTTTTTT. It yields the protein CASSVTGGSNEKLFF.

At least ten counts were recorded for this clonotype. V gene TRBV20-1 combines with J gene TRBJ1-5, with TRBD1 identical over 7 bases. CDR1 DFQATT and CDR2 SNEGSKA come from the germline V gene (reference sequence). The CDR3 contains 14 residues. The ends lost 3 bases at V and 5 bases at J; junction bases unmatched: 7. CDR3 loop: CSASDRDSHQPQHF. CDR3 in DNA: TGCAGTGCTAGTGACCGGGACAGCCATCAGCCCCAGCATTTT.

At least ten counts were recorded for this clonotype. The genes are TRBV12-3 or TRBV12-4 and TRBJ1-2; D remains ambiguous. This CDR3 contains 11 residues. Deletions cut 5 bases from V and 4 bases from J, with 5 bases between. The CDR3 here is CASSHPYGYTF. The CDR3 region has the DNA TGTGCCAGCAGTCACCCCTATGGCTACACCTTC.

Ten or more counts support this clonotype. CDR3 nucleotide sequence: TGTGCCAGCAGCCAAGGAGGATCCCATCAGCCCCAGCATTTT. As protein: CASSQGGSHQPQHF. The rearrangement links TRBV3-1 to TRBJ1-5, with unresolved D. Germline V CDR1 and CDR2: LGHDT, YNNKEL (reference sequence). CDR3 length: 14 amino acids. Trimming took 1 base from V and 5 from J, leaving 9 bases between them.

This clonotype was observed many times. This rearrangement joins TRBV5-1 to TRBJ2-1; D possibly matches TRBD1 or TRBD2 (5 bases each). CDR1 is SGHRS, CDR2 YFSETQ, per germline. Trimming shortened V by 0 bases and J by 7 bases, and 14 bases separated the two germline ends. The CDR3 contains 15 residues. The CDR3 here is CASSLAMLAGNEQFF. The CDR3 coding sequence is TGCGCCAGCAGCTTGGCCATGCTAGCAGGGAATGAGCAGTTCTTC.

This clonotype was counted many times. The chain is built from TRBV5-6 and TRBJ1-6, with a possible D match to TRBD1 (5 bases). Germline-derived CDR1 and CDR2 are SGHDT and YYEEEE. The V and J ends lost 4 bases and 8 bases respectively, with 10 bases between them. The CDR3 is 13 residues long. CDR3 amino acids: CASSRDQDSPLHF. Written as DNA, the CDR3 is TGTGCCAGCAGCAGGGACCAGGATTCACCCCTCCACTTT.

This clonotype occurred many times. The chain employs TRBV20-1 and TRBJ2-7; 9 positions agree with TRBD2. The CDR3 has 15 amino acids. CDR1 DFQATT and CDR2 SNEGSKA come from the germline V gene (reference sequence). Trimming at V came to 6 bases and at J to 6 bases, leaving 15 bases not matched to a gene. The CDR3 is CSAARTSVFLGEQYF. For the CDR3, the DNA is TGCAGTGCCGCCCGGACTAGCGTTTTTTTGGGCGAGCAGTACTTC.

This clonotype was counted at least ten times. This sequence joins TRBV7-9 and TRBJ1-2, with unresolved D. Between the trimmed V and J ends, which lost 2 bases and 4 bases, there was a span of 11 bases. The CDR3 sequence is 14 residues long. Germline loops: CDR1 SEHNR, CDR2 FQNEAQ (reference sequence). In DNA, the CDR3 is TGTGCCAGCAGCTTACAGGCGGCGGGCTATGGCTACACCTTC. This gives the protein CASSLQAAGYGYTF.

There are many counts of this clonotype. The chain carries TRBV4-2 and TRBJ2-6, with D possibly being TRBD1 or TRBD2 (5 bases each). V lost 0 bases, J lost 0 bases, and 15 bases lay in between. The CDR3 sequence is 19 residues long. Germline V gene lookup returns CDR1 LGHNA and CDR2 YNFKEQ. The CDR3 DNA follows: TGTGCCAGCAGCCAAGATGTGGGACCCCGGTTCTCTGGGGCCAACGTCCTGACTTTC. Protein product: CASSQDVGPRFSGANVLTF.

This clonotype was observed many times. V usage is TRBV20-1 and J usage is TRBJ2-5; D might be TRBD2 (5 bases). The germline V and J ends were trimmed by 3 bases and 5 bases, with 13 bases remaining between them. The CDR3 contains 13 residues. The germline V gene encodes CDR1 DFQATT and CDR2 SNEGSKA (reference sequence). Here the CDR3 DNA reads TGCAGTGCTAGCGCACCTTGGGAGGAGACCCAGTACTTC. Translating it yields CSASAPWEETQYF.

This clonotype has a count of ten or more. J is TRBJ2-2 and V is TRBV5-5; TRBD1 matches 9 bases. The germline V gene encodes CDR1 SGHKS and CDR2 YYEKEE (reference sequence). J was trimmed by 5 bases and V by 4 bases; bases with no gene match: 6. The CDR3 is made up of 15 amino acids. The DNA for the CDR3 is TGTGCCAGCAGCCTCTGGACAGGGGAGACCGGGGAGCTGTTTTTT. As protein: CASSLWTGETGELFF.

In this sample, this clonotype turned up many times. The V call is TRBV5-5, the J call TRBJ2-3; tentatively, D is TRBD1 or TRBD2 (6 bases each). Germline-derived CDR1 and CDR2 are SGHKS and YYEKEE (reference sequence). V was pared by 1 base and J by 6 bases, with 18 bases between. CDR3 length equals 16 residues. As DNA, the CDR3 is TGTGCCAGCAGCTTGAGGCAGGGGAGGAGCAGTGATACGCAGTATTTT. Amino acids: CASSLRQGRSSDTQYF.

This clonotype appeared many times. The chain links TRBV14 to TRBJ2-1; D is possibly TRBD1 or TRBD2 (6 bases each). The ends were cut back, 2 bases at V and 8 bases at J, with 13 bases in the middle. The CDR3 has 14 amino acids. CDR1 and CDR2 (germline): SGHDN, FVKESK. CDR3 bases: TGTGCCAGCAGCCAAATGGAGGGGGGAGATGAGCAGTTCTTC. Its protein product is CASSQMEGGDEQFF.

This clonotype was recorded at least ten times. The rearrangement links TRBV19 to TRBJ2-2, with 10 bases identical to TRBD2. V dropped 10 bases and J dropped 4; count of bases not matched to a gene: 9. This CDR3 is 15 amino acids long. Germline loops: CDR1 LNHDA, CDR2 SQIVND (reference sequence). CDR3 protein: CATLSGRAGTGELFF. CDR3 coding DNA: TGTGCCACCTTGAGCGGGAGGGCCGGCACCGGGGAGCTGTTTTTT.

Ten or more counts support this clonotype. The chain carries TRBV12-3 or TRBV12-4 and TRBJ2-1, with TRBD2 matching over 15 bases. V lost 0 bases, J lost 12 bases, and 6 bases stayed unmatched. The CDR3 is made up of 16 amino acids. The DNA of the CDR3 is TGTGCCAGCAGTTTAGCCCAGGGACTAGCGGGAGGTAGGCAGTTCTTC. As protein: CASSLAQGLAGGRQFF.

At least ten counts were recorded for this clonotype. The genes are TRBV12-3 or TRBV12-4 and TRBJ2-1; D not certain. Between the trimmed V and J ends, which lost 0 bases and 7 bases, there was a span of 7 bases. This CDR3 region has 13 residues. The CDR3: CASSLAPINEQFF. The CDR3 DNA reads TGTGCCAGCAGTTTAGCCCCTATTAATGAGCAGTTCTTC.

This clonotype was detected ten times or more. This chain links TRBV27 with TRBJ2-2, with TRBD1 as a possible D gene (6 bases). V was trimmed by 6 bases and J by 3 bases, leaving 8 bases between them. The CDR3 runs to 13 residues. Germline V gives CDR1 MNHEY, CDR2 SMNVEV (reference sequence). The chain's CDR3 is CASRYRDTGELFF. CDR3 bases: TGTGCCAGCAGATACAGGGACACCGGGGAGCTGTTTTTT.

This chain links TRBV18 with TRBJ2-1; no firm D call. This CDR3 is 15 amino acids long. CDR1 KGHSH and CDR2 LQKENI come from the germline V gene. V lost 3 bases, J lost 0 bases, and 9 bases lay in between. The CDR3 DNA reads as TGTGCCAGCTCACCCGGTCCTTCCTCCTACAATGAGCAGTTCTTC. It yields the protein CASSPGPSSYNEQFF.

This clonotype appeared many times. The V call is TRBV7-8, the J call TRBJ2-7; 7 bases fit TRBD2. V lost 5 bases, J lost 0 bases, and 7 bases stayed unmatched. The germline CDR1 and CDR2 sequences are SGHVS and FQNEAQ. The CDR3 totals 15 residues. The chain's CDR3 is CASSPGLPSSYEQYF. DNA of the CDR3: TGTGCCAGCAGCCCGGGACTACCGAGCTCCTACGAGCAGTACTTC.

J is TRBJ1-2 and V is TRBV12-3 or TRBV12-4; D unresolved. CDR3 length: 13 amino acids. V gave up 3 bases and J gave up 7 bases, with 12 bases separating them. CDR3 coding DNA: TGTGCCAGCAGTTTGAATGAGGTCGGTGGCTACACCTTC. This sequence encodes CASSLNEVGGYTF.

This clonotype was counted between two and nine times. V and J are TRBV7-9 and TRBJ2-5, with D perhaps TRBD1 or TRBD2 (5 bases each). The CDR3 is 15 amino acids. Trimming pared 3 bases from V and 2 bases from J, leaving 13 bases between. CDR1 SEHNR and CDR2 FQNEAQ come from the germline V gene (reference sequence). CDR3 sequence reads: CASSFGIWGQETQYF. For the CDR3, the DNA is TGTGCCAGCAGCTTCGGGATTTGGGGGCAAGAGACCCAGTACTTC.

This clonotype was seen repeatedly, ten times or more. The chain links TRBV20-1 to TRBJ2-2; D remains ambiguous. The V and J ends lost 3 bases and 2 bases respectively, with 10 bases between them. Germline V gene lookup returns CDR1 DFQATT and CDR2 SNEGSKA (reference sequence). This CDR3 is built from 14 residues. The CDR3 DNA sequence: TGCAGTGCTAGCGCGAGTTTTAACACCGGGGAGCTGTTTTTT. This sequence encodes CSASASFNTGELFF.

This clonotype was seen many times. The J gene is TRBJ2-5, the V gene TRBV29-1; unclear D gene. The CDR3 is 11 residues long. CDR1 SQVTM and CDR2 ANQGSEA come from the germline V gene. Trimming cost V 6 bases and J 5 bases, with 10 bases left between them. The CDR3 DNA sequence: TGCAGCGTGGGGTTCCGGGAGACCCAGTACTTC. The encoded protein is CSVGFRETQYF.

This clonotype was recorded many times. V and J are TRBV28 and TRBJ2-1; the D gene could be TRBD1 or TRBD2 (5 bases each). Germline V gene sequence: CDR1 MDHEN, CDR2 SYDVKM. The CDR3 is 16 residues long. The ends were cut back, 5 bases at V and 0 bases at J, with 14 bases in the middle. For the CDR3, the DNA is TGTGCCAGCAGTCGCTGGGACGTAAGCTCCTACAATGAGCAGTTCTTC. Its translation: CASSRWDVSSYNEQFF.

This clonotype was detected many times. This rearrangement joins TRBV10-3 to TRBJ2-2; D not resolved. Germline V gene lookup returns CDR1 ENHRY and CDR2 SYGVKD. V lost 4 bases to trimming and J lost 3 bases, with 18 bases between them. This CDR3 spans 17 amino acids. The CDR3 region has the DNA TGTGCCATCAGTGCGACTCAAAACCCCCGAGACACCGGGGAGCTGTTTTTT. Protein product: CAISATQNPRDTGELFF.